Sequencing of this T cell receptor beta chain was carried out in a study of blood T cells in healthy people across ages. Study observations and caveats: Expanded clonotype shifts may have been confounded, as the donors had an unknown CMV status.

J was trimmed by 9 bases and V by 4 bases; bases with no gene match: 8. Per germline, CDR1 SQVTM and CDR2 ANQGSEA. This CDR3 comprises 13 residues. This clonotype came up a few times. What it binds is unknown. Using a J-beta primer mix together with a sample-barcoded 5' primer, a second PCR was run for roughly 7 to 11 cycles. Template switching added a 12-random-nucleotide identifier to every cDNA molecule. TCRdb re-called the 5' RACE reads through MiXCR, storing one row per CDR3 protein. The table records hundreds of thousands of distinct CDR3 sequences, more than 40% of them present only once. Isolating PBMCs gave at least 6 million of these cells per sample.

The rearrangement links TRBV29-1 to TRBJ2-1, with 8 bases aligning to TRBD2. This TCR was recovered from a man aged 60-69 years in good health. Material for sequencing was blood. CDR3 region: CSVGDQSGSEQFF. CDR3 bases: TGCAGCGTTGGGGACCAAAGCGGGAGTGAGCAGTTCTTC.